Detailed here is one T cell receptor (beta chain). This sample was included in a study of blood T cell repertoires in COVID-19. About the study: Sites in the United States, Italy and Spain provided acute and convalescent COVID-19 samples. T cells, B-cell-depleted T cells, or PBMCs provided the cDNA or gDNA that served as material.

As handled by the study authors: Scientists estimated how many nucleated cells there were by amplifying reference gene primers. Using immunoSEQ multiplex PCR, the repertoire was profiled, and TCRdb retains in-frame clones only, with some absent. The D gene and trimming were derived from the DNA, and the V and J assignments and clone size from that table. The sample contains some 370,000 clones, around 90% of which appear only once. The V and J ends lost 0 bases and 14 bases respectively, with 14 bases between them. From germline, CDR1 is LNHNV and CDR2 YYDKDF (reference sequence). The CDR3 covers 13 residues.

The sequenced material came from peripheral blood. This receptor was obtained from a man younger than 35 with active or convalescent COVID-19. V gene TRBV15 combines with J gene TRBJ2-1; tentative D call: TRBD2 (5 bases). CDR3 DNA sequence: TGTGCCACCAGCAGAGATGGCCGGGATTCGGAGTTCTTC. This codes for CATSRDGRDSEFF. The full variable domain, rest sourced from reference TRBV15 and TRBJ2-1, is DAMVIQNPRYQVTQFGKPVTLSCSQTLNHNVMYWYQQKSSQAPKLLFHYYDKDFNNEADTPDNFQSRRPNTSFCFLDIRSPGLGDTAMYLCATSRDGRDSEFFGPGTRLTVL.